This TCR beta chain comes out of a study of identical twins. The CDR3 is 14 residues long. Germline values: CDR1 MNHEY, CDR2 SMNVEV (reference sequence). The V end was cut by 5 bases, the J end by 6 bases, with 16 bases between. TCRdb independently ran MiXCR on the 5' RACE reads; one entry per CDR3 protein. Of about 570,000 distinct CDR3 sequences in the sample, 9.6% were seen once. This sample was also put to use in a study of yellow fever vaccine responses in identical twins.

The chain employs TRBV27 and TRBJ1-2; D uncertain. The sample comprised PBMCs. The sequence was collected from a woman between 18 and 29 years old in good health. CDR3 in DNA: TGTGCCAGCAGTGAGCGCAGTGTGTCCAATGGCTACACCTTC. This translates into CASSERSVSNGYTF.